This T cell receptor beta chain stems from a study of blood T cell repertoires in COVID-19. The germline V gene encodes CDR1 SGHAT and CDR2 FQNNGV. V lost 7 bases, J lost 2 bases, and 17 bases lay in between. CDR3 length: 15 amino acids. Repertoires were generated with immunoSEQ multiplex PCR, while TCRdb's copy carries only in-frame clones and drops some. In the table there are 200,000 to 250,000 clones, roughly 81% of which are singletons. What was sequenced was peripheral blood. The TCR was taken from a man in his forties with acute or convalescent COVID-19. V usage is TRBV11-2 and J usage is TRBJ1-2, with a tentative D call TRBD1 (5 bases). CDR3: CASTYQGASNYGYTF. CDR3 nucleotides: TGTGCCAGCACCTATCAGGGTGCTTCAAACTATGGCTACACCTTC.